This entry lists 31 T cell receptor beta chains sequenced from one sample in a study of blood T cells in healthy people across ages. A J-beta primer mix and a sample-barcoded 5' primer were used in a second PCR of roughly 7 to 12 cycles. MiXCR, applied by TCRdb to the 5' RACE reads, yields one record per CDR3 protein. The sample holds 500,000 to 550,000 distinct CDR3 sequences, approximately 25% seen once. These data were also filed under a second study, of T cells of mothers and their children.

Sequenced material: blood. The origin of the receptors is a boy younger than 18 in good health.

The V and J genes are TRBV5-1 and TRBJ2-4, with D perhaps matching TRBD2 (5 bases). V gave up 10 bases and J gave up 0 bases, with 14 bases separating them. This CDR3 is 14 amino acids long. CDR1 is SGHRS, CDR2 YFSETQ, per germline. The CDR3 DNA is TGCGCCGTCCGTGAGGACTTAGCCAAAAACATTCAGTACTTC. Translating gives CAVREDLAKNIQYF.

V gene TRBV5-1 combines with J gene TRBJ1-2; 7 bases line up with TRBD1. CDR1 is SGHRS and CDR2 is YFSETQ in the germline V gene. The V and J ends lost 4 bases and 6 bases, in that order; junction bases with no gene match: 6. CDR3 size: 13 residues. CDR3 in DNA: TGCGCCAGCAGCCACAGGGGAGACGATGGCTACACCTTC. The encoded protein is CASSHRGDDGYTF.

Comment on this clonotype: This may stem from a read error, because a much larger clone lies one nucleotide away. The CDR3 DNA reads TGCAGCGTTGACGAGTACGGGACTGGCGGGGGAGACAATGAGCAGTTCTTC. It encodes CSVDEYGTGGGDNEQFF. The chain recombines TRBV29-1 with TRBJ2-1; 7 positions match TRBD2. The CDR3 consists of 17 residues. Germline-derived CDR1 and CDR2 are SQVTM and ANQGSEA. Trimming at V came to 3 bases and at J to 5 bases, leaving 16 bases not matched to a gene.

This sequence joins TRBV12-3 or TRBV12-4 and TRBJ1-1; D may be TRBD1 (6 bases). Trimming cost V 1 base and J 2 bases, with 14 bases left between them. CDR3 length: 16 amino acids. The CDR3 DNA sequence: TGTGCCAGCAGTTTAGGATCGGGGGCCCGAAACACTGAAGCTTTCTTT. Translating gives CASSLGSGARNTEAFF.

The chain links TRBV6-2 or TRBV6-3 to TRBJ2-7; no reliable D call. Germline CDR1 and CDR2: MNHEY and SVGEGT. V was cut by 1 base and J by 0 bases, with 13 bases left in between. The CDR3 extends over 16 amino acids. Here the CDR3 DNA reads TGTGCCAGCAGTTACTTGGTGGCGCTTAGCTCCTACGAGCAGTACTTC. It codes for CASSYLVALSSYEQYF.

This clonotype was observed many times. The chain has TRBV18 and TRBJ2-5; D remains unclear. The CDR3 is made up of 15 amino acids. Trimming cost V 3 bases and J 1 base, with 12 bases left between them. Germline V gene data show CDR1 as KGHSH and CDR2 as LQKENI. CDR3 nucleotide sequence: TGTGCCAGCTCACCGGTCCTGGCCACCCAAGAGACCCAGTACTTC. Its translation: CASSPVLATQETQYF.

V and J are TRBV12-3 or TRBV12-4 and TRBJ2-3; 9 bases line up with TRBD2. After removal of 3 bases from V and 4 bases from J, the junction contained 8 bases not matched to a gene. The CDR3 spans 16 residues. For the CDR3, the DNA is TGTGCCAGCAGTTTGCGGGAGGGCGCTAGCGCAGATACGCAGTATTTT. Protein product: CASSLREGASADTQYF.

The chain recombines TRBV24-1 with TRBJ2-5, with D hard to call. This CDR3 has 14 amino acids. Germline V gives CDR1 KGHDR, CDR2 SFDVKD. V lost 0 bases, J lost 1 base, and 5 bases lay in between. CDR3 loop: CATSDLRAQETQYF. DNA for the CDR3: TGTGCCACCAGTGATTTGCGGGCCCAAGAGACCCAGTACTTC.

This sequence joins TRBV20-1 and TRBJ2-1, with D perhaps matching TRBD1 (5 bases). Trimming left V 0 bases short and J 2 bases short, with 8 bases between. Germline CDR1 DFQATT, CDR2 SNEGSKA (reference sequence). This CDR3 has 14 residues. The CDR3: CSARDPGTYNEQFF. CDR3 nucleotides: TGCAGTGCTAGAGATCCAGGGACCTACAATGAGCAGTTCTTC.

J is TRBJ1-4 and V is TRBV6-1, with D tentatively TRBD1 (5 bases). This CDR3 spans 15 amino acids. The V end lost 3 bases, the J end lost 7 bases, and 15 bases lay between the germline ends. Germline V CDR1 and CDR2: MNHNS, SASEGT. The CDR3 coding sequence is TGTGCCAGCAGTGATGTACCCGTAGGGGCTGAAAAACTGTTTTTT. This gives the protein CASSDVPVGAEKLFF.

The V gene is TRBV12-3 or TRBV12-4, the J gene TRBJ2-5; TRBD1 matches at 7 bases. V gave up 5 bases and J gave up 1 base; unmatched junction bases: 7. The CDR3 extends over 15 amino acids. CDR3 region: CASSRTGASQETQYF. The CDR3 DNA follows: TGTGCCAGCAGTCGTACAGGGGCCTCCCAAGAGACCCAGTACTTC.

This clonotype was picked up a small number of times. The chain uses TRBV5-4 and TRBJ2-5, with 10 bases aligning to TRBD2. Trimming at V came to 5 bases and at J to 4 bases, leaving 8 bases not matched to a gene. CDR3 length equals 15 residues. Germline CDR1 is SGHNT and CDR2 is YYREEE (reference sequence). The CDR3 DNA sequence: TGTGCCAGCAGTTTACTAGCGGGAACCCCAGAGACCCAGTACTTC. This gives the protein CASSLLAGTPETQYF.

Only a few counts were recorded for this clonotype. The rearrangement links TRBV7-2 to TRBJ2-2, with TRBD1 identical over 11 bases. The CDR3 consists of 16 residues. J gave up 3 bases and V 5 bases, and 5 bases lay outside the gene matches. The germline CDR1 and CDR2 sequences are SGHTA and FQGNSA. Written as DNA, the CDR3 is TGTGCCAGCAGCAAGCGGACAGGGGGCTACACCGGGGAGCTGTTTTTT. This encodes CASSKRTGGYTGELFF.

This clonotype has only a few counts. This chain connects TRBV21-1 to TRBJ1-4; the D call of TRBD1 is as the table states it, not checked on the DNA. TRBV21-1 is recorded as a pseudogene. The length of the CDR3 is 17 residues. CDR3 region: CASSNGQGSSTNEKLFF. Written as DNA, the CDR3 is TGTGCCAGCAGCAATGGACAGGGGAGTTCAACTAATGAAAAACTGTTTTTT.

Only a few counts were recorded for this clonotype. J is TRBJ2-1 and V is TRBV14; D may be TRBD2 (5 bases). The end of the DNA fits TRBJ2-7 better, so the J call may be wrong. CDR3 length equals 17 residues. Germline CDR1 and CDR2: SGHDN and FVKESK. This CDR3 is CASSQDGNGGPSYEQYF. CDR3 sequence (DNA): TGTGCCAGCAGCCAAGATGGCAACGGCGGGCCATCCTACGAGCAGTACTTC.

The table lists this clonotype with a few counts. J is TRBJ2-5 and V is TRBV6-2 or TRBV6-3; 7 bases fit TRBD2. The end of the DNA fits TRBJ2-7 better, so the J call may be wrong. The CDR3 contains 15 residues. Germline lookup yields CDR1 MNHEY and CDR2 SVGEGT. The CDR3 reads CASSTLLAGAYEQYF. The CDR3 DNA sequence: TGTGCCAGCAGTACTCTCCTGGCGGGAGCCTACGAGCAGTACTTC.

The V and J genes are TRBV10-3 and TRBJ2-7, with D possibly matching TRBD1 (6 bases). Germline values: CDR1 ENHRY, CDR2 SYGVKD. CDR3 length: 13 amino acids. V was pared by 6 bases and J by 2 bases, with 11 bases between. The CDR3 spells CAIRVGAPYEQYF. The CDR3 DNA follows: TGTGCCATCAGGGTGGGGGCCCCCTACGAGCAGTACTTC.

This clonotype was seen a handful of times. This chain uses TRBV6-4 with TRBJ1-2; D ambiguous. The CDR3 length is 12 residues. Trimming shortened V by 2 bases and J by 4 bases, and 5 bases separated the two germline ends. Germline CDR1 MRHNA, CDR2 SNTAGT. This CDR3 reads CASSDKGYGYTF. CDR3 DNA: TGTGCCAGCAGTGACAAGGGCTATGGCTACACCTTC.

This clonotype was observed many times. This chain joins TRBV18 and TRBJ2-7, with TRBD2 matching 14 bases. Trimming at V came to 5 bases and at J to 6 bases, leaving 6 bases not matched to a gene. This CDR3 comprises 15 residues. The germline CDR1 and CDR2 sequences are KGHSH and LQKENI. DNA for the CDR3: TGTGCCAGCTCAGCCCTCGGGACTAGCGGGAGCGAGCAGTACTTC. It yields the protein CASSALGTSGSEQYF.

The chain carries TRBV20-1 and TRBJ2-5, with a possible D match to TRBD2 (5 bases). The J call may be wrong; the DNA end is better matched by TRBJ2-7. Germline values: CDR1 DFQATT, CDR2 SNEGSKA (reference sequence). This CDR3 is 13 amino acids long. The CDR3 here is CSARDGRGYEQYV. CDR3 nucleotides: TGCAGTGCTAGAGATGGGAGAGGCTACGAGCAGTACGTC.

J is TRBJ2-1 and V is TRBV5-8; TRBD1 might be the D (5 bases). The V end was cut by 4 bases, the J end by 6 bases, with 17 bases between. CDR3 length equals 15 residues. CDR1 SGHTS and CDR2 YDEGEE come from the germline V gene. In DNA, the CDR3 is TGTGCCAGCAGCAGGGGTCCACAGTCCCTCAATGAGCAGTTCTTC. Translated: CASSRGPQSLNEQFF.

This clonotype was detected once. The chain employs TRBV28 and TRBJ2-5; TRBD1 aligns across 7 bases. The tail of the sequence fits TRBJ2-7 better, so the J call may be wrong. The CDR3 extends over 16 amino acids. The V gene's germline CDR1 is MDHEN and CDR2 SYDVKM. The CDR3 region is CASSTGQLSSSYEQYF. The CDR3 DNA follows: TGTGCCAGCAGCACGGGACAGCTTTCTTCCTCCTACGAGCAGTACTTC.

The chain employs TRBV5-5 and TRBJ1-4, with 11 bases matching TRBD1. Trimming removed 4 bases from V and 2 bases from J; junction bases left unmatched: 7. The CDR3 consists of 17 residues. Germline V lookup: CDR1 SGHKS, CDR2 YYEKEE (reference sequence). CDR3 bases: TGTGCCAGCAGCACAGGGACAGGGGGTTCTACTAATGAAAAACTGTTTTTT. It is translated as CASSTGTGGSTNEKLFF. Full variable domain (outside the CDR3, taken from reference TRBV5-5 and TRBJ1-4): DAGVTQSPTHLIKTRGQQVTLRCSPISGHKSVSWYQQVLGQGPQFIFQYYEKEERGRGNFPDRFSARQFPNYSSELNVNALLLGDSALYLCASSTGTGGSTNEKLFFGSGTQLSVL.

The chain has TRBV29-1 and TRBJ1-1; TRBD1 might be the D (5 bases). The CDR3 has 14 residues. V was cut by 5 bases and J by 7 bases, with 20 bases left in between. Germline V CDR1 and CDR2: SQVTM, ANQGSEA. The CDR3 nucleotides read TGCAGCGTTATAGATACCGGGACGGAAAGTGAAGCTTTCTTT. It codes for CSVIDTGTESEAFF. The entire variable domain, with the rest obtained from reference TRBV29-1 and TRBJ1-1, is as follows: SAVISQKPSRDICQRGTSLTIQCQVDSQVTMMFWYRQQPGQSLTLIATANQGSEATYESGFVIDKFPISRPNLTFSTLTVSNMSPEDSSIYLCSVIDTGTESEAFFGQGTRLTVV.

This clonotype was picked up a small number of times. V is TRBV4-3 and J is TRBJ1-2, with TRBD1 matching 7 bases. Per the germline V gene, CDR1 is LGHNA and CDR2 is YSLEER. CDR3 length equals 17 residues. V lost 0 bases and J lost 4; bases outside the gene matches: 11. The CDR3 bases are TGCGCCAGCAGCCAAGACCGACAGGGCGGGAGGCTCTATGGCTACACCTTC. This translates into CASSQDRQGGRLYGYTF.

The chain's CDR3 is CSAGGPPGYGYTF. The CDR3 coding sequence is TGCAGTGCTGGCGGACCACCTGGCTATGGCTACACCTTC. This chain joins TRBV20-1 and TRBJ1-2; D unresolved. From germline, CDR1 is DFQATT and CDR2 SNEGSKA (reference sequence). The V end was cut by 5 bases, the J end by 4 bases, with 14 bases between. The CDR3 totals 13 residues.

This clonotype was observed a handful of times. The chain is built from TRBV5-6 and TRBJ1-2; no firm D call. There are 14 residues in the CDR3. The germline gives CDR1 SGHDT, CDR2 YYEEEE. Trimming pared 0 bases from V and 4 bases from J, leaving 10 bases between. CDR3 nucleotide sequence: TGTGCCAGCAGCTTGGGGACCCCAGTCTATGGCTACACCTTC. Translation gives CASSLGTPVYGYTF.

This clonotype was observed once. The CDR3 DNA follows: TGCAGCGTTCTGGACAGGGACTATGGCTACACCTTC. Protein sequence: CSVLDRDYGYTF. The J gene is TRBJ1-2, the V gene TRBV29-1; 8 nucleotides match TRBD1. After removal of 5 bases from V and 3 bases from J, the junction contained 2 bases not matched to a gene. CDR3 size: 12 residues. Germline-derived CDR1 and CDR2 are SQVTM and ANQGSEA.

The rearrangement uses TRBV24-1 and TRBJ2-5; D gene unclear. With the DNA end fitting TRBJ2-7 better, the J assignment may be wrong. Germline-derived CDR1 and CDR2 are KGHDR and SFDVKD. The CDR3 has 11 residues. The CDR3 here is CATGDRNEQYF. DNA for the CDR3: TGTGCCACCGGCGATAGAAACGAGCAGTACTTC.

The chain employs TRBV4-2 and TRBJ2-5; D uncertain. With 2 bases removed from V and 5 bases from J, the gap between germline ends came to 9 bases. The CDR3 runs to 13 residues. Germline V lookup: CDR1 LGHNA, CDR2 YNFKEQ. CDR3 amino acids: CASSQIESETQYF. CDR3 nucleotides: TGTGCCAGCAGCCAAATAGAGAGCGAGACCCAGTACTTC.

This clonotype came up once. This sequence joins TRBV4-3 and TRBJ2-6, with 11 bases lining up with TRBD1. The ends lost 0 bases at V and 4 bases at J; junction bases unmatched: 8. Germline V gene data show CDR1 as LGHNA and CDR2 as YSLEER. This CDR3 is 19 amino acids long. The chain's CDR3 is CASSQDLGQGVWGANVLTF. DNA of the CDR3: TGCGCCAGCAGCCAAGATTTGGGACAGGGGGTTTGGGGGGCCAACGTCCTGACTTTC.